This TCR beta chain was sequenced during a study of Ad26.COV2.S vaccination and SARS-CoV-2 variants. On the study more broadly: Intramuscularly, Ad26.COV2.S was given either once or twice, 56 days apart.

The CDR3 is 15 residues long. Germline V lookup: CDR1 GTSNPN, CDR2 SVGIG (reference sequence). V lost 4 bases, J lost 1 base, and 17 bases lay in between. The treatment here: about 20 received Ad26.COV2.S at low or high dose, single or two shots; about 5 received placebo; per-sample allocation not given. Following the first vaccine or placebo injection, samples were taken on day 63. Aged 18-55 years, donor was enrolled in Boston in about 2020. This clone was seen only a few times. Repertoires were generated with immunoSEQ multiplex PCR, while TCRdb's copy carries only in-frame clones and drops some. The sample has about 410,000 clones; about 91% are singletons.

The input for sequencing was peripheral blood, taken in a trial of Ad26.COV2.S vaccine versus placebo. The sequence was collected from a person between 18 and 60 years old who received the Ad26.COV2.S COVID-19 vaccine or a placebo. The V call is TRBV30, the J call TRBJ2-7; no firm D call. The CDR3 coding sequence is TGTGCCTGGACCCGTGTACGATCCCGATCCTACGAGCAGTACTTC. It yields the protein CAWTRVRSRSYEQYF.